This T cell receptor beta chain came from a study of T cell responses to AZD1222 COVID-19 vaccine. Study-wide background: Investigators merged groups given second doses at roughly 4 or roughly 12 weeks.

This clone was seen a single time. Its cognate antigen is unknown. Study-wide results and caveats: Regions 160-218 and 743-854 dominated among vaccine-associated CD4 TCRs spanning spike. It was only a handful of AZD1222 recipients who were seropositive at baseline. In all cases, repertoires were sampled only after the peak T cell response.

The assay was immunoSEQ multiplex PCR, and TCRdb's table has in-frame clones only and misses some. The top ten hold roughly 13% of the sample, which has about 94,000 clones, 70% to 90% seen once. There are 15 residues in the CDR3. V gave up 3 bases and J gave up 6 bases; unmatched junction bases: 7. Germline V gives CDR1 SGDLS, CDR2 YYNGEE. Sample: peripheral blood, taken on day 0 of AZD1222 vaccination. This chain connects TRBV9 to TRBJ2-7, with 12 bases fitting TRBD2. This clonotype was obtained from an adult in good health. The CDR3 reads CASSASGGATREQYF. Here the CDR3 DNA reads TGTGCCAGCAGCGCTAGCGGGGGGGCCACACGCGAGCAGTACTTC.